The source of this T cell receptor beta chain is a study of blood T cell repertoires in COVID-19. On the study more broadly: COVID-19 samples collected from the United States, Italy and Spain covered acute and convalescent phases. The analysed material was cDNA or gDNA that came from T cells, B-cell-depleted T cells, or PBMCs.

As originally analysed: Quantification of nucleated cells was approximated via reference gene primer amplification. Method: immunoSEQ multiplex PCR; TCRdb's copy keeps in-frame clones and lacks some. The V and J calls and clone size were taken over from that table, and D and trimming were inferred from the DNA. Among around 460,000 clones listed, about 90% were seen once. V was trimmed by 8 bases and J by 0 bases, leaving 20 bases between them. CDR1 is WNHNN, CDR2 SYGVQD, per germline (reference sequence). The CDR3 loop spans 18 amino acids. Patients at the Seattle site were enrolled during active infection and followed longitudinally.

The chain links TRBV10-1 to TRBJ1-6, with a possible D match to TRBD1 (6 bases). The sequenced sample consisted of peripheral blood. The clonotype comes from a man aged 18-30 years with COVID-19, enrolled during active disease. The CDR3 here is CASLPGHLGDSYNSPLHF. As DNA, the CDR3 is TGCGCCAGCCTTCCGGGACACCTGGGCGACTCCTATAATTCACCCCTCCACTTT.